This TCR beta chain emerged from a study of cytomegalovirus exposure and HLA in healthy donors. With 60 Vbeta and 13 Jbeta primers, the PCR was carried out. Clones were sequenced by immunoSEQ multiplex PCR, and TCRdb holds only the in-frame ones, with some missing. The sample has around 140,000 clones; 78% are singletons. The CDR3 extends over 16 amino acids. The germline V gene encodes CDR1 SGHDT and CDR2 YYEEEE. The V gene end was trimmed by 0 bases and the J gene end by 0 bases; junction bases not matched to a gene: 2. Notes on the study in general: As a later analysis revealed, most CMV-associated TCR beta chains appeared HLA-restricted.

Details on this clone: Antigen specificity is unknown.

Sequencing was done on a sample of PBMCs. This chain uses TRBV5-6 with TRBJ2-1; 8 bases fit TRBD2. The source is a woman under 30 in good health and CMV-seronegative. CDR3: CASSLGLAPSYNEQFF. Written as DNA, the CDR3 is TGTGCCAGCAGCTTGGGACTAGCGCCCTCCTACAATGAGCAGTTCTTC. The variable domain in full, with the rest retrieved from reference TRBV5-6 and TRBJ2-1, is DAGVTQSPTHLIKTRGQQVTLRCSPKSGHDTVSWYQQALGQGPQFIFQYYEEEERQRGNFPDRFSGHQFPNYSSELNVNALLLGDSALYLCASSLGLAPSYNEQFFGPGTRLTVL.